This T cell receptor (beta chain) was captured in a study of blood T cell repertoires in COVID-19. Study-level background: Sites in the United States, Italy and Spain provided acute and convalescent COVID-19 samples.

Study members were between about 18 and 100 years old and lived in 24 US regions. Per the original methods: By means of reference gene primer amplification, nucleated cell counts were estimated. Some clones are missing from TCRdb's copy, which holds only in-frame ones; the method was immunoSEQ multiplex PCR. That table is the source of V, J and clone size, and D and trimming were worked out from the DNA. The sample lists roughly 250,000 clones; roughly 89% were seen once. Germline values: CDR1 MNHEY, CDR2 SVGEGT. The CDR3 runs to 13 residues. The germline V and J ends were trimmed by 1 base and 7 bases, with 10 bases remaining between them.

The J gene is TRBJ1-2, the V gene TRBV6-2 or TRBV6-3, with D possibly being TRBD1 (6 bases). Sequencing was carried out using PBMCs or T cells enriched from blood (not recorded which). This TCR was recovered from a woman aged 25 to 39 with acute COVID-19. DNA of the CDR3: TGTGCCAGCAGTTACTTACAGGGTAGTGGCTACACCTTC. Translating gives CASSYLQGSGYTF.